These 8 T cell receptor beta chains share one sample of origin, sequenced in a study of cytomegalovirus exposure and HLA in healthy donors. PCR primers comprised 60 Vbeta and 13 Jbeta primers. Generated by immunoSEQ multiplex PCR, the TCRdb table keeps only in-frame clones and is missing some. Found here are some 120,000 clones, more than 60% of them singletons; the top ten hold approximately 3.8%. Input material: PBMCs. Source of these receptors: a woman aged 40 to 50 in good health and CMV-seronegative.

The V call is TRBV6-5, the J call TRBJ1-4; the D gene is possibly TRBD1 (5 bases). The germline V and J ends were trimmed by 5 bases and 5 bases, with 15 bases remaining between them. Germline-derived CDR1 and CDR2 are MNHEY and SVGAGI. The CDR3 runs to 15 residues. The CDR3: CASSPASGGNEKLFF. CDR3 DNA: TGTGCCAGCAGTCCCGCCTCCGGGGGAAATGAAAAACTGTTTTTT.

The chain combines TRBV6-1 with TRBJ1-6; D remains unclear. Trimming removed 5 bases at V and 10 bases at J, with 18 bases between. The length of the CDR3 is 15 residues. Germline loops: CDR1 MNHNS, CDR2 SASEGT. The CDR3 reads CASSLGGGLHSPLHF. CDR3 coding DNA: TGTGCCAGCAGTCTAGGCGGCGGGCTTCACTCACCCCTCCACTTT.

The V and J genes are TRBV7-9 and TRBJ2-1, with 9 bases fitting TRBD2. This CDR3 is built from 17 residues. Germline lookup yields CDR1 SEHNR and CDR2 FQNEAQ (reference sequence). Trimming removed 1 base from V and 8 bases from J; junction bases left unmatched: 12. The CDR3 loop reads CASSLVAGGPVKHEQFF. CDR3 coding DNA: TGTGCCAGCAGCTTAGTTGCGGGAGGGCCCGTAAAGCATGAGCAGTTCTTC.

The chain links TRBV2 to TRBJ2-5; the D is unclear. The CDR3 runs to 12 residues. Trimming took 7 bases from V and 0 from J, leaving 6 bases between them. Germline V lookup: CDR1 SNHLY, CDR2 FYNNEI. The CDR3 reads CASNPDQETQYF. For the CDR3, the DNA is TGTGCCAGCAACCCGGACCAAGAGACCCAGTACTTC.

The chain joins TRBV7-2 to TRBJ2-6, with D maybe TRBD2 (5 bases). Trimming removed 5 bases from V and 2 bases from J, with 10 bases in between. Germline V gives CDR1 SGHTA, CDR2 FQGNSA. The CDR3 totals 15 residues. CDR3 loop: CASSVTGTGANVLTF. The CDR3 DNA reads as TGTGCCAGCAGCGTCACGGGGACTGGGGCCAACGTCCTGACTTTC.

The V and J genes are TRBV4-3 and TRBJ2-1; D is unclear. The CDR3 is 15 amino acids. Germline CDR1 reads LGHNA; CDR2 reads YSLEER. V lost 0 bases and J 7 bases, leaving 13 bases between the germline ends. The DNA of the CDR3 is TGCGCCAGCAGCCAAGATAAAACAGTACGTAATGAGCAGTTCTTC. This encodes CASSQDKTVRNEQFF.

The count of this clone is one. Additional DNA sequences in this sample encode the identical CDR3. The chain couples TRBV6-1 to TRBJ1-2; 8 bases match TRBD1. V lost 1 base and J lost 7; bases outside the gene matches: 5. CDR3 size: 14 residues. CDR1 is MNHNS, CDR2 SASEGT, per germline. The CDR3 region has the DNA TGTGCCAGCAGTGAAGGGCAGGGGGCAGGTGGCTACACCTTC. This gives the protein CASSEGQGAGGYTF.

This clone was found a few times. This CDR3 reads CASIPGGTGELFF. For the CDR3, the DNA is TGTGCCAGCATACCAGGGGGCACCGGGGAGCTGTTTTTT. The V gene is TRBV5-6, the J gene TRBJ2-2, with 7 bases that match TRBD1. Looked up from germline, CDR1 is SGHDT and CDR2 is YYEEEE. The CDR3 runs 13 residues. Losses at the gene ends were 6 bases for V and 4 bases for J; bases not matched to a gene: 3.